This record covers a single T cell receptor (beta chain). No antigen is known for it. Sampled while nominally healthy, donors likely had unrecorded immune exposures. This record belongs to a study of cytomegalovirus exposure and HLA in healthy donors. Study in general: Most donors, roughly 84% of a few hundred genotyped, fell in the Caucasian-associated ancestry cluster. Broader study findings: An analysis done earlier found most TCR beta V segments productive about 87% or about 30% of the time. The presence/absence work took it that sequencing depth was about the same across donors.

The PCR had 60 Vbeta and 13 Jbeta primers. Repertoires were generated with immunoSEQ multiplex PCR, while TCRdb's copy carries only in-frame clones and drops some. In the table there are 150,000 or so clones, roughly 80% of which are singletons. This TCR derives from a woman aged 35 to 49 in good health and CMV-seronegative. The source material was PBMCs.

The CDR3 loop is CASSLPGTNYGYTF. CDR3 nucleotides: TGTGCCAGCAGCTTGCCCGGGACTAACTATGGCTACACCTTC. The V and J genes are TRBV5-5 and TRBJ1-2; D is unclear. Germline lookup yields CDR1 SGHKS and CDR2 YYEKEE (reference sequence). This CDR3 spans 14 amino acids. V was cut by 1 base and J by 0 bases, with 7 bases left in between.